This entry lists 8 T cell receptor beta chains sequenced from one sample in a study of CD8 T cells in Susac syndrome. It was with random hexamers that about 0.45 to 1 ug RNA was reverse transcribed. TCRdb reprocessed the immunoSEQ multiplex PCR reads with MiXCR, giving one entry per CDR3 protein. The repertoire consists of around 150,000 distinct CDR3 sequences, with roughly 95% occurring once and the leading ten covering 0.084%. Sequenced input: CD4+ T cells from PBMCs. The receptors come from a human donor with Susac syndrome.

V is TRBV20-1 and J is TRBJ2-7, with a possible D match to TRBD2 (5 bases). Trimming left V 0 bases short and J 0 bases short, with 12 bases between. The V gene's germline CDR1 is DFQATT and CDR2 SNEGSKA (reference sequence). The CDR3 is made up of 15 amino acids. The CDR3 DNA reads as TGCAGTGCTAGAGACGGGAAAATCAGCTCCTACGAGCAGTACTTC. Translated: CSARDGKISSYEQYF.

The chain links TRBV6-2 or TRBV6-3 to TRBJ2-4, with TRBD1 matching 7 bases. Trimming at V came to 2 bases and at J to 9 bases, leaving 1 base not matched to a gene. The germline V gene encodes CDR1 MNHEY and CDR2 SVGEGT. The CDR3 has 12 amino acids. The CDR3 DNA follows: TGTGCCAGCAGTTACGCAGGGGGCATTCAGTACTTC. This translates into CASSYAGGIQYF.

This clonotype was found once. V is TRBV11-2 and J is TRBJ2-1; the D gene could be TRBD1 or TRBD2 (5 bases each). V dropped 0 bases and J dropped 10 bases, with 16 bases sitting between them. CDR3 size: 15 residues. Germline-derived CDR1 and CDR2 are SGHAT and FQNNGV. In DNA form, the CDR3 reads TGTGCCAGCAGCTTAGAAGCCCTCGGGGCGAAAGAGCAGTTCTTC. It yields the protein CASSLEALGAKEQFF.

The V gene is TRBV20-1, the J gene TRBJ2-5; D is unresolved. The CDR3 runs to 13 residues. CDR1 and CDR2 (germline): DFQATT, SNEGSKA (reference sequence). The ends were cut back, 3 bases at V and 1 base at J, with 9 bases in the middle. The CDR3 nucleotides read TGCAGTGCTAGCTCTAACTCCCAAGAGACCCAGTACTTC. Its protein product is CSASSNSQETQYF.

The chain has TRBV7-9 and TRBJ1-2, with 7 bases lining up with TRBD1. Germline lookup yields CDR1 SEHNR and CDR2 FQNEAQ (reference sequence). There are 13 residues in the CDR3. The V segment lost 5 bases and the J segment 6 bases; nucleotides outside the gene matches: 6. The CDR3 nucleotides read TGTGCCAGCAGCGTAGGGACAGAAGATGGCTACACCTTC. It translates to CASSVGTEDGYTF.

The chain's CDR3 is CASSAQGEQYF. CDR3 bases: TGTGCCAGCTCAGCCCAAGGCGAGCAGTACTTC. J is TRBJ2-7 and V is TRBV18; no definite D call. The CDR3 sequence is 11 residues long. Trimming removed 5 bases at V and 6 bases at J, with 8 bases between. Germline V lookup: CDR1 KGHSH, CDR2 LQKENI.

CDR3 bases: TGTGCCAGCAGCTTAAAGTGGGATAGCGGGGCTACCAAAAACACCTACGAGCAGTACTTC. Translation gives CASSLKWDSGATKNTYEQYF. The rearrangement uses TRBV11-1 and TRBJ2-7, with 8 nucleotides matching TRBD2. Trimming at V came to 2 bases and at J to 2 bases, leaving 20 bases not matched to a gene. Germline CDR1 SGHAT, CDR2 FQDESV (reference sequence). CDR3 length: 20 residues.

V usage is TRBV27 and J usage is TRBJ2-7, with 7 bases fitting TRBD1. CDR3 length: 14 amino acids. V was pared by 6 bases and J by 5 bases, with 10 bases of the junction left unmatched. The germline CDR1 and CDR2 sequences are MNHEY and SMNVEV (reference sequence). The CDR3 DNA is TGTGCCAGCAGAGCCACAGGGGCGCTGAACGAGCAGTACTTC. The encoded protein is CASRATGALNEQYF.